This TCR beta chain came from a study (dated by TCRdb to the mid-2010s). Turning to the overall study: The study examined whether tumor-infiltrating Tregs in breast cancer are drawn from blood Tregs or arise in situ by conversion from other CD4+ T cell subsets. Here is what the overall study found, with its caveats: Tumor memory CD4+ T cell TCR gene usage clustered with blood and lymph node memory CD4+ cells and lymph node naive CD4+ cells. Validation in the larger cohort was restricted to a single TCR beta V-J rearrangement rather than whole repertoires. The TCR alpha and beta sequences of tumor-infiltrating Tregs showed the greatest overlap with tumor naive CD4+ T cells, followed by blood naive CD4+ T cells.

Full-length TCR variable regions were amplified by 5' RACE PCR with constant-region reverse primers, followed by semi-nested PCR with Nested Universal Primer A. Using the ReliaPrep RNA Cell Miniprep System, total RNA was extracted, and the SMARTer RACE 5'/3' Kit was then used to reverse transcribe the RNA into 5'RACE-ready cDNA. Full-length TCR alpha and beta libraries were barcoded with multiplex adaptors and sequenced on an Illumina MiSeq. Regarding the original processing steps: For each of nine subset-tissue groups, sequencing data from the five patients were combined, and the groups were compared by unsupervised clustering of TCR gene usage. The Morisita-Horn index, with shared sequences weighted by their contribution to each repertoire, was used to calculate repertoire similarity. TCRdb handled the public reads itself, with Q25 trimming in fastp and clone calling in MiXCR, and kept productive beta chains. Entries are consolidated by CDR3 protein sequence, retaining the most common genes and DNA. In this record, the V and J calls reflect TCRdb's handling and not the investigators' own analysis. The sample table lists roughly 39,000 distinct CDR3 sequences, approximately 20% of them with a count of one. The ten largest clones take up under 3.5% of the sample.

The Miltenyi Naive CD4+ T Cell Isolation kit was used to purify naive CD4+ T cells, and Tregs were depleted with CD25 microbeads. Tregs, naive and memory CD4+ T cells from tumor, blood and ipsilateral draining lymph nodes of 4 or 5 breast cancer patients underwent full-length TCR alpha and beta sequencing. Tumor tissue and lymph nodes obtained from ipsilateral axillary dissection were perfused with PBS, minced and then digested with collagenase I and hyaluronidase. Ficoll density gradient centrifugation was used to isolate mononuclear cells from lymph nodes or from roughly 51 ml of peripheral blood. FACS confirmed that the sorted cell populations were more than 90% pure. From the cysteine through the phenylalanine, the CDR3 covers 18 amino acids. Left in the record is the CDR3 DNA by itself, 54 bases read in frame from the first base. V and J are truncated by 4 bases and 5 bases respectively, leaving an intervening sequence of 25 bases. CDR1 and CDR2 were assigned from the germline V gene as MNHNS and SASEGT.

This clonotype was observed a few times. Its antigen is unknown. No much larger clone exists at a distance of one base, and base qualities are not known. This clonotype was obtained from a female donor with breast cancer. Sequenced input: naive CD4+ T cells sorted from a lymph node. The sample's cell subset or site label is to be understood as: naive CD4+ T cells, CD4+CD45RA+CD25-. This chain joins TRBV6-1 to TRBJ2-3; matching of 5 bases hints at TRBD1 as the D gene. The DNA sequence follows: TGTGCCAGCAGTGGGCGTACATCCCGGGCTACAGGCGAAGATACGCAGTATTTT. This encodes CASSGRTSRATGEDTQYF.